One sample yielded the 6 T cell receptor beta chains listed below, sequenced in a study of monozygotic twins with cystic fibrosis. Some clones are missing from TCRdb's copy, which holds only in-frame ones; the method was immunoSEQ multiplex PCR. The sample yields 20,000 to 25,000 clones, over 95% seen once. The sample consisted of blood. The receptors come from a girl aged 5-17 years with cystic fibrosis.

The chain is built from TRBV9 and TRBJ2-1; 12 nucleotides line up with TRBD2. V shed 0 bases and J 10 bases; nucleotides not matched to a gene: 8. CDR3 length: 16 amino acids. CDR1 is SGDLS and CDR2 is YYNGEE in the germline V gene. The CDR3 DNA reads as TGTGCCAGCAGCGTAGTCTCTAGCGGGAGGGTCGGCGAGCAGTTCTTC. It encodes CASSVVSSGRVGEQFF.

The J gene is TRBJ2-2, the V gene TRBV5-6; D may match TRBD1 or TRBD2 (5 bases each). Trimming left V 0 bases short and J 3 bases short, with 12 bases between. The CDR3 totals 16 residues. Germline V gives CDR1 SGHDT, CDR2 YYEEEE. The CDR3 here is CASSLARDGYTGELFF. Written as DNA, the CDR3 is TGTGCCAGCAGCTTGGCCCGGGACGGATACACCGGGGAGCTGTTTTTT.

The chain combines TRBV4-3 with TRBJ1-2; possibly TRBD1 for D (5 bases). The germline CDR1 and CDR2 sequences are LGHNA and YSLEER. V dropped 0 bases and J dropped 4 bases, with 12 bases sitting between them. The CDR3 extends over 15 amino acids. This CDR3 reads CASSQDIGGLYGYTF. Here the CDR3 DNA reads TGCGCCAGCAGCCAAGATATCGGGGGTCTCTATGGCTACACCTTC.

V is TRBV20-1 and J is TRBJ1-1; D is unresolved. The CDR3 sequence is 11 residues long. The germline V gene has CDR1 DFQATT and CDR2 SNEGSKA (reference sequence). V was clipped by 0 bases and J by 7 bases, with 6 bases between them. The CDR3 DNA sequence: TGCAGTGCTAGAGATCCCGATGAAGCTTTCTTT. The encoded protein is CSARDPDEAFF.

The V call is TRBV6-7, the J call TRBJ1-5; 7 positions match TRBD1. TRBV6-7 is assigned to the ORF class and has an uncertain function. This CDR3 spans 19 amino acids. The CDR3, as DNA: TGTGCGCCACAAAACTCCCCTCGGACAGGTAGGCCGTTCAATCAGCCCCAGCATTTT. It codes for CAPQNSPRTGRPFNQPQHF.

This chain joins TRBV9 and TRBJ2-5; 9 nucleotides line up with TRBD2. V lost 3 bases, J lost 1 base, and 7 bases stayed unmatched. Germline V gene data show CDR1 as SGDLS and CDR2 as YYNGEE. This CDR3 spans 16 amino acids. CDR3 region: CASSAEATSGQETQYF. DNA for the CDR3: TGTGCCAGCAGCGCCGAGGCGACTAGCGGCCAAGAGACCCAGTACTTC. Full variable domain (missing parts from reference TRBV9 and TRBJ2-5): DSGVTQTPKHLITATGQRVTLRCSPRSGDLSVYWYQQSLDQGLQFLIQYYNGEERAKGNILERFSAQQFPDLHSELNLSSLELGDSALYFCASSAEATSGQETQYFGPGTRLLVL.